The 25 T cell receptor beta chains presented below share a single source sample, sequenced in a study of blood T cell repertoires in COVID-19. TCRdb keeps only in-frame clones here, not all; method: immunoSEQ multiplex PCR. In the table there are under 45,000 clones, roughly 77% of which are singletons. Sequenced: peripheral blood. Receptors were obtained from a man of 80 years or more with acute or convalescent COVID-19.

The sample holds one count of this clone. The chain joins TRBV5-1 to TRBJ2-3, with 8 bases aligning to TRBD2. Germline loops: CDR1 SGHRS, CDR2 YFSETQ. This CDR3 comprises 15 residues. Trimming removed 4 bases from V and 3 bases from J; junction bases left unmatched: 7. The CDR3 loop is CASSPPGLDTDTQYF. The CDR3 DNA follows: TGCGCCAGCAGCCCGCCGGGACTAGATACAGATACGCAGTATTTT.

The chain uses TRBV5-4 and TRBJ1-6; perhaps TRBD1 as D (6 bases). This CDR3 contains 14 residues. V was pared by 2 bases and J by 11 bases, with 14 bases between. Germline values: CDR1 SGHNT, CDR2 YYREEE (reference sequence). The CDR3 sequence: CASSFWGGGAPLHF. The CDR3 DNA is TGTGCCAGCAGCTTCTGGGGGGGCGGGGCACCCCTCCACTTT.

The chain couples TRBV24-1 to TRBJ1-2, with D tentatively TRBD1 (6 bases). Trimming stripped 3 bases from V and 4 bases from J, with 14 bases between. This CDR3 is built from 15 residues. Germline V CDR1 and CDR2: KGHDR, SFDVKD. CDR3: CATSDIQGAAYGYTF. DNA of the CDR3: TGTGCCACCAGTGATATACAGGGCGCGGCCTATGGCTACACCTTC.

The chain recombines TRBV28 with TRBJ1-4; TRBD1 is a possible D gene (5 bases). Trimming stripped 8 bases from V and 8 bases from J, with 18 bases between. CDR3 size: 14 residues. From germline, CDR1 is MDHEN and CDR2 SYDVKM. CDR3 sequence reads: CASGGRGMGEKLFF. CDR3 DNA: TGTGCCAGCGGGGGACGGGGGATGGGGGAAAAACTGTTTTTT. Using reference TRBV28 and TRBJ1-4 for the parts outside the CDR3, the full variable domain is DVKVTQSSRYLVKRTGEKVFLECVQDMDHENMFWYRQDPGLGLRLIYFSYDVKMKEKGDIPEGYSVSREKKERFSLILESASTNQTSMYLCASGGRGMGEKLFFGSGTQLSVL.

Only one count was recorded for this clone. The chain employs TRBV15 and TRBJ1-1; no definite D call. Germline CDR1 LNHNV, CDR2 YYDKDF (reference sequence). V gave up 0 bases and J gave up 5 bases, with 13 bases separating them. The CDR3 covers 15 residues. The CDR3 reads CATSRERGGVTEAFF. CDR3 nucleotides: TGTGCCACCAGCAGAGAGCGGGGTGGAGTGACTGAAGCTTTCTTT.

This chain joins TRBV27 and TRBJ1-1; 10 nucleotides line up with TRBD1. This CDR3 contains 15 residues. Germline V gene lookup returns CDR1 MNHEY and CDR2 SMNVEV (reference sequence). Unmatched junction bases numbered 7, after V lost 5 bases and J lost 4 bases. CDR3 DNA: TGTGCCAGCAGTCCGCGGGACAGGGGAGGCACTGAAGCTTTCTTT. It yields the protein CASSPRDRGGTEAFF.

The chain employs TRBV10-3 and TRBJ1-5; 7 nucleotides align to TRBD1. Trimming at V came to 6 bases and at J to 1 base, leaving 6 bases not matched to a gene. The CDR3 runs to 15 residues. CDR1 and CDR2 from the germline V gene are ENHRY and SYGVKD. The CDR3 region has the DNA TGTGCCATCAGCCCGACAGGGACGAGCAATCAGCCCCAGCATTTT. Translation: CAISPTGTSNQPQHF.

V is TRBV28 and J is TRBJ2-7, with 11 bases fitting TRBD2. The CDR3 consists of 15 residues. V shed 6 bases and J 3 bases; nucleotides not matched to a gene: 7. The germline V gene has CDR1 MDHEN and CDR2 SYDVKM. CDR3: CASSPGLAEVYEQYF. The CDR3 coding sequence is TGTGCCAGCAGCCCGGGACTAGCGGAGGTCTACGAGCAGTACTTC.

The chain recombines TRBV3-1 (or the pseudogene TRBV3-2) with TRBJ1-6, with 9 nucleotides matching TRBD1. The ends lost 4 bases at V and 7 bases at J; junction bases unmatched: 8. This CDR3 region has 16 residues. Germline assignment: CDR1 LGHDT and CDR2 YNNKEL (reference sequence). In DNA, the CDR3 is TGTGCCAGCAGCCTGAGACAGGGGGTAGGGAATTCACCCCTCCACTTT. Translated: CASSLRQGVGNSPLHF.

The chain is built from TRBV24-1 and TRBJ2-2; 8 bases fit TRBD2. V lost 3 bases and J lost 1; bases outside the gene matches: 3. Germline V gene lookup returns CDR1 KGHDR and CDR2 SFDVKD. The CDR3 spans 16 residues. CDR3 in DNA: TGTGCCACCAGTGATACGGGAGGGAGGAACACCGGGGAGCTGTTTTTT. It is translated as CATSDTGGRNTGELFF.

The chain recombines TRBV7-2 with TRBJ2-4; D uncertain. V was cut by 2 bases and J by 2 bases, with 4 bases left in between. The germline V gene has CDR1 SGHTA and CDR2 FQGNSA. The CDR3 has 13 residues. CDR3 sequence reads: CASSLYTKNIQYF. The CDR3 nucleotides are TGTGCCAGCAGCTTATATACCAAAAACATTCAGTACTTC.

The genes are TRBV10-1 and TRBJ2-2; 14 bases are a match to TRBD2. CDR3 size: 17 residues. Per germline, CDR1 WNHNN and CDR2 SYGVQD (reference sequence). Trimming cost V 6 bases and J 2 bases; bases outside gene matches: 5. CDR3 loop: CASSSTSGRANTGELFF. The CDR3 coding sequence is TGCGCCAGCAGCTCGACTAGCGGGAGGGCTAACACCGGGGAGCTGTTTTTT.

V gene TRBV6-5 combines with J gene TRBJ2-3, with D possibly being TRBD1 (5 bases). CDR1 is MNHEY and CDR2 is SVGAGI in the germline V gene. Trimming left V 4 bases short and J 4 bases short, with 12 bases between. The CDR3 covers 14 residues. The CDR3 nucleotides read TGTGCCAGCAGTTCCCTTGGGGCCCCAGATACGCAGTATTTT. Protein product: CASSSLGAPDTQYF.

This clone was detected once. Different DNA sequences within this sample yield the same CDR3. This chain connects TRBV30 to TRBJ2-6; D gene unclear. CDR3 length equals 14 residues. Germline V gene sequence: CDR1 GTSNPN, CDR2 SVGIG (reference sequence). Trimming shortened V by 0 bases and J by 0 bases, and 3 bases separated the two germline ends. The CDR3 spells CAWSVYSGANVLTF. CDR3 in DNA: TGTGCCTGGAGTGTCTACTCTGGGGCCAACGTCCTGACTTTC.

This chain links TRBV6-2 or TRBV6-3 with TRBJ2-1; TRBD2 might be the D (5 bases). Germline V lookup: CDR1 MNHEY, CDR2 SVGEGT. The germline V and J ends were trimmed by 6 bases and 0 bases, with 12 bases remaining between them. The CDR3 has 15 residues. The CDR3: CASSLGDPSYNEQFF. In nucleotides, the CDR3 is TGTGCCAGCAGCCTCGGGGATCCCTCCTACAATGAGCAGTTCTTC.

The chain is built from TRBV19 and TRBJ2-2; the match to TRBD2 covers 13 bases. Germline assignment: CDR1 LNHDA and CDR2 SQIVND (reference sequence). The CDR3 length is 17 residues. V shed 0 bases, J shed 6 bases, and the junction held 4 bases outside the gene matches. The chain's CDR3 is CASSIDPGLAGAGELFF. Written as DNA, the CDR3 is TGTGCCAGTAGTATAGACCCCGGACTAGCGGGGGCCGGGGAGCTGTTTTTT.

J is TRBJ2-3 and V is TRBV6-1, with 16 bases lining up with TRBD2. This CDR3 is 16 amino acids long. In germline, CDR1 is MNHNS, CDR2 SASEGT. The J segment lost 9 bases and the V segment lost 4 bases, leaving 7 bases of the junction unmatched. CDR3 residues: CASSAGTSGGGRTQYF. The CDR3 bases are TGTGCCAGCAGTGCAGGGACTAGCGGGGGGGGCAGGACGCAGTATTTT.

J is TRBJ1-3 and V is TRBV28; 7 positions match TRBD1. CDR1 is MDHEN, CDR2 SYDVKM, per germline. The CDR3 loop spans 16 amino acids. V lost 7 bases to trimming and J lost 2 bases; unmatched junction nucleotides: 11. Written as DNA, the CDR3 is TGTGCCAGCAATCCAGCAGGGACAGAGCCTGGAAACACCATATATTTT. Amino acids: CASNPAGTEPGNTIYF. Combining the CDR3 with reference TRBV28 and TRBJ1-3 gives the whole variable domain DVKVTQSSRYLVKRTGEKVFLECVQDMDHENMFWYRQDPGLGLRLIYFSYDVKMKEKGDIPEGYSVSREKKERFSLILESASTNQTSMYLCASNPAGTEPGNTIYFGEGSWLTVV.

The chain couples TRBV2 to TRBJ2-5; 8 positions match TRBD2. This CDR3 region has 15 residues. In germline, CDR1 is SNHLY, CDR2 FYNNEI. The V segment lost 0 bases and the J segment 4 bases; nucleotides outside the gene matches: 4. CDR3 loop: CASSEAGLAGETQYF. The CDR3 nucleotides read TGTGCCAGCAGTGAAGCGGGGCTAGCGGGAGAGACCCAGTACTTC.

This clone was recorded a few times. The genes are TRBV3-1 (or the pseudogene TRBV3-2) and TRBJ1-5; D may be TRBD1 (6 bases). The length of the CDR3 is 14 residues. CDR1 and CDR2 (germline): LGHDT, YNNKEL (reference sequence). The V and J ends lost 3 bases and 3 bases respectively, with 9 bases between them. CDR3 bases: TGTGCCAGCAGCCAGGACAGCTACAATCAGCCCCAGCATTTT. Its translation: CASSQDSYNQPQHF.

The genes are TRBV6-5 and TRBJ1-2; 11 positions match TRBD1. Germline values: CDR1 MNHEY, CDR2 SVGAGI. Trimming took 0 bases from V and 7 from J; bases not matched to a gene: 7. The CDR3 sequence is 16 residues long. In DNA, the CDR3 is TGTGCCAGCAGTTACTCTGGGGACAGGGGGTTCCGTGGCTACACCTTC. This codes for CASSYSGDRGFRGYTF.

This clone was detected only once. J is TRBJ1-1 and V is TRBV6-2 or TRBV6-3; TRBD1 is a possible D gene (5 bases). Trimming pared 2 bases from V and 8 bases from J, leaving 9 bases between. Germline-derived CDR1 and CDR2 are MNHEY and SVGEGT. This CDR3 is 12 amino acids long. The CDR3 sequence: CASSYTGGEAFF. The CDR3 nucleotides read TGTGCCAGCAGTTACACGGGGGGGGAAGCTTTCTTT.

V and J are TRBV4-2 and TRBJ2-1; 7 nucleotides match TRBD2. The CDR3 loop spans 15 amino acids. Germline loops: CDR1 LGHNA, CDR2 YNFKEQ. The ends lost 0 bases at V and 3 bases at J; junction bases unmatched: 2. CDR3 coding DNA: TGTGCCAGCAGCCAAGATGAGCGGGGCTACAATGAGCAGTTCTTC. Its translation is CASSQDERGYNEQFF.

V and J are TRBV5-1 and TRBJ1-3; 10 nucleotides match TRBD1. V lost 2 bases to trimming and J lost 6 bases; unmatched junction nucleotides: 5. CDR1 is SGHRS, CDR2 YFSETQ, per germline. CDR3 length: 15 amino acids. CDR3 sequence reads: CASSFTGTGVNTIYF. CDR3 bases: TGCGCCAGCAGCTTCACCGGGACAGGGGTAAACACCATATATTTT.

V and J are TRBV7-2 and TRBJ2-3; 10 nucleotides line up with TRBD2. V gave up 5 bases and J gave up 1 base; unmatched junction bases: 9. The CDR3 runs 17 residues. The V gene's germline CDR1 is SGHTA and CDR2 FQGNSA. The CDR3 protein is CASSPSLLAGGTDTQYF. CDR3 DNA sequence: TGTGCCAGCAGCCCTAGCCTTCTAGCGGGAGGCACAGATACGCAGTATTTT.